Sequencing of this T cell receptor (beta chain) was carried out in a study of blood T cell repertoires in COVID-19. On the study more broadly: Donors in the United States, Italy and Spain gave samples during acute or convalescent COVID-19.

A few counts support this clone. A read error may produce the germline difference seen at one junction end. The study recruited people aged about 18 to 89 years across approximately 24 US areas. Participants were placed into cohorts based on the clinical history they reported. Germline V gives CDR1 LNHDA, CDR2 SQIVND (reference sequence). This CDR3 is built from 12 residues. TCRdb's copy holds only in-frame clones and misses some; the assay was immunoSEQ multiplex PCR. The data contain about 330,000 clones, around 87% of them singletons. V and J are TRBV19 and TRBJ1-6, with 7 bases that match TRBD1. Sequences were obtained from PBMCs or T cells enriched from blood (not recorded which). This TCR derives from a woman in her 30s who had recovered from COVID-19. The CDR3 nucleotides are TGTGCCAGTAGTCCAAACAGGGGAAAGGCCGGCTTT. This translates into CASSPNRGKAGF.